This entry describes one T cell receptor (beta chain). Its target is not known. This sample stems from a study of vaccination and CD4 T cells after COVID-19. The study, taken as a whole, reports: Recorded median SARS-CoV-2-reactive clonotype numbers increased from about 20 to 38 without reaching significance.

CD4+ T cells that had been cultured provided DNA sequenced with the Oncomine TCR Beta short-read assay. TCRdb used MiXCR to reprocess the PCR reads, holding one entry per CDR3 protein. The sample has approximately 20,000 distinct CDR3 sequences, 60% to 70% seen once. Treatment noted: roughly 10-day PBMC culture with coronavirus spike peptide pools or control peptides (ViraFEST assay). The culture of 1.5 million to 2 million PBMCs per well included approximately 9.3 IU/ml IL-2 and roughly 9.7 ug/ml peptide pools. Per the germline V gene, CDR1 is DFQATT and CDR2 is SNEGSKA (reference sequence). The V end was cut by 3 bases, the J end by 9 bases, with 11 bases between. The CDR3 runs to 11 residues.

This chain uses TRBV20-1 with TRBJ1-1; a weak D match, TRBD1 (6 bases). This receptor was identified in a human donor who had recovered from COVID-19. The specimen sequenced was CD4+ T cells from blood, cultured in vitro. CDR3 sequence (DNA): TGCAGTGCTAGCCCAGGGGCGCAAGCTTTCTTT. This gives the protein CSASPGAQAFF.